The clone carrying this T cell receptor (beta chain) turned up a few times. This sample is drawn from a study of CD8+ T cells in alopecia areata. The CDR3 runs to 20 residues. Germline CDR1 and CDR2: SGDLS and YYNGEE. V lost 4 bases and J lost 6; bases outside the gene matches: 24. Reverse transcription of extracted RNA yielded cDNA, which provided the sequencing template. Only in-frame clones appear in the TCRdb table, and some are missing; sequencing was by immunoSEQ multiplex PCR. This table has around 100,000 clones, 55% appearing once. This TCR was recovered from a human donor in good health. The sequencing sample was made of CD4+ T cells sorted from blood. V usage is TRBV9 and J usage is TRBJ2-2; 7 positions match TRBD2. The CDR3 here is CASSPRTSQLGGYSAGELFF. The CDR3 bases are TGTGCCAGCAGCCCCCGGACTAGTCAATTAGGAGGGTATAGCGCCGGGGAGCTGTTTTTT. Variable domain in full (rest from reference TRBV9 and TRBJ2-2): DSGVTQTPKHLITATGQRVTLRCSPRSGDLSVYWYQQSLDQGLQFLIQYYNGEERAKGNILERFSAQQFPDLHSELNLSSLELGDSALYFCASSPRTSQLGGYSAGELFFGEGSRLTVL.